Listed here is a single TCR beta chain. As yet, its antigen is unknown. The data were obtained in a study of identical twins. TCRdb fed the 5' RACE reads into MiXCR, producing one record per CDR3 protein. The sample has about 790,000 distinct CDR3 sequences, about 20% seen once. Germline V gene data show CDR1 as SEHNR and CDR2 as FQNEAQ (reference sequence). V dropped 5 bases and J dropped 2; count of bases not matched to a gene: 9. The CDR3 is made up of 17 amino acids. General study findings and limits: Excess low generation probability was seen in twin-shared out-of-frame alpha sequences.

These same records also appear under a second study, on T cells expressing NK-cell markers. Per that study: Researchers got TCR beta repertoires out of sorted CD3+CD56+NKG2C+, CD3+CD56+NKG2C- and CD3+CD56-NKG2C+ T cells.

The chain is built from TRBV7-9 and TRBJ2-2; 9 bases map to TRBD1. The material sequenced was PBMCs. The TCR sequence derives from a woman aged 18-29 years in good health. CDR3 in amino acids: CASSQPGGQGNTGELFF. Here the CDR3 DNA reads TGTGCCAGCAGCCAACCTGGGGGACAGGGTAACACCGGGGAGCTGTTTTTT.